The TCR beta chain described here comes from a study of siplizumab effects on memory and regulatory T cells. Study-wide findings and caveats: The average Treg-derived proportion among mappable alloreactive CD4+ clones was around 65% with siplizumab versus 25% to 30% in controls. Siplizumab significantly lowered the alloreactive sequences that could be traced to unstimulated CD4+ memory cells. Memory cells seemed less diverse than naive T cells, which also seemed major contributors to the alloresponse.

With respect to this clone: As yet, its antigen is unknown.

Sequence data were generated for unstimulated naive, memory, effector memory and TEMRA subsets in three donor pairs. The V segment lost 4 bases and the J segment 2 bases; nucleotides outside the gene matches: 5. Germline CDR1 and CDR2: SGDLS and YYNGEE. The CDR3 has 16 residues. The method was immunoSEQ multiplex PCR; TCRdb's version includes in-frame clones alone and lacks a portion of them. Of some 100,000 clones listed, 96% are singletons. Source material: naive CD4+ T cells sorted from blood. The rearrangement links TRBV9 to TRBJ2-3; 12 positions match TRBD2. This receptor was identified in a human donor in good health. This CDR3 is CASSPLAGGLTDTQYF. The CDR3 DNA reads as TGTGCCAGCAGCCCACTAGCGGGGGGACTCACAGATACGCAGTATTTT.